These 18 T cell receptor beta chains were sequenced from one sample in a study of blood T cell repertoires in COVID-19. Profiled with immunoSEQ multiplex PCR; TCRdb holds only in-frame clones, not every one. The table records 95,000 to 150,000 clones, 92% of them present only once. The sequenced sample was peripheral blood. These TCRs come from a man aged 50 to 60 with COVID-19, enrolled during active disease.

The rearrangement joins TRBV5-6 to TRBJ2-7; 11 bases are a match to TRBD2. Germline V lookup: CDR1 SGHDT, CDR2 YYEEEE. The V and J ends lost 3 bases and 4 bases, in that order; junction bases with no gene match: 6. This CDR3 has 15 amino acids. The CDR3 loop is CASSYAASGRYEQYF. CDR3 DNA: TGTGCCAGCAGCTATGCAGCTAGCGGGAGGTACGAGCAGTACTTC.

The J gene is TRBJ2-5, the V gene TRBV24-1, with TRBD2 matching over 11 bases. This CDR3 contains 18 residues. J lost 1 base, V lost 4 bases, and 10 bases had no gene match. In germline, CDR1 is KGHDR, CDR2 SFDVKD. The CDR3: CATSDNPGTSGTQETQYF. CDR3 in DNA: TGTGCCACCAGTGACAACCCCGGGACTAGCGGCACCCAAGAGACCCAGTACTTC.

Of note for this clone: At one end, the junction sequence differs from germline, possibly due to a read error. This chain links TRBV7-7 with TRBJ2-5, with a weak D call TRBD2 (7 bases). From germline, CDR1 is SSHAT and CDR2 FNYEAQ (reference sequence). The CDR3 covers 16 residues. DNA for the CDR3: TGTGCTAGCAGCTTAAATTCCGGGGGGCACCAAGAGACCCAGTACTTC. It encodes CASSLNSGGHQETQYF. Full variable domain (outside the CDR3, taken from reference TRBV7-7 and TRBJ2-5): GAGVSQSPRYKVTKRGQDVTLRCDPISSHATLYWYQQALGQGPEFLTYFNYEAQPDKSGLPSDRFSAERPEGSISTLTIQRTEQRDSAMYRCASSLNSGGHQETQYFGPGTRLLVL.

V usage is TRBV5-8 and J usage is TRBJ1-2; D is uncertain. CDR3 length equals 10 residues. CDR1 and CDR2 (germline): SGHTS, YDEGEE. Trimming shortened V by 10 bases and J by 3 bases, and 7 bases separated the two germline ends. The CDR3 nucleotides read TGTGCCGGAGCTGACTATGGCTACACCTTC. This translates into CAGADYGYTF.

The rearrangement uses TRBV6-2 or TRBV6-3 and TRBJ2-7, with no clear D. The CDR3 has 11 residues. V lost 6 bases to trimming and J lost 6 bases, with 9 bases between them. Germline-derived CDR1 and CDR2 are MNHEY and SVGEGT. For the CDR3, the DNA is TGTGCCAGCAGCTATTCGGTCGAGCAGTACTTC. Translation gives CASSYSVEQYF.

The chain carries TRBV6-4 and TRBJ2-1; D may be TRBD1 (6 bases). CDR1 and CDR2 (germline): MRHNA, SNTAGT. This CDR3 region has 13 residues. The ends were cut back, 2 bases at V and 5 bases at J, with 7 bases in the middle. The CDR3 DNA reads as TGTGCCAGCAGTGACCGGGACAACAATGAGCAGTTCTTC. It yields the protein CASSDRDNNEQFF.

The chain has TRBV28 and TRBJ2-7; TRBD1 aligns across 11 bases. The CDR3 is made up of 14 amino acids. The germline CDR1 and CDR2 sequences are MDHEN and SYDVKM. The J segment lost 7 bases and the V segment lost 2 bases, leaving 4 bases of the junction unmatched. CDR3 coding DNA: TGTGCCAGCAGTTTAGGACAGGGGGCTTGGGAGCAGTACGTC. This encodes CASSLGQGAWEQYV.

J is TRBJ1-2 and V is TRBV12-3 or TRBV12-4; possibly TRBD1 for D (5 bases). This CDR3 comprises 12 residues. Trimming left V 5 bases short and J 8 bases short, with 12 bases between. The CDR3 sequence: CASSAGAGGYTF. Here the CDR3 DNA reads TGTGCCAGCAGTGCCGGGGCGGGGGGCTACACCTTC.

V and J are TRBV9 and TRBJ2-3, with 10 bases matching TRBD2. Germline CDR1 reads SGDLS; CDR2 reads YYNGEE. This CDR3 has 16 amino acids. V shed 2 bases and J 1 base; nucleotides not matched to a gene: 4. CDR3 DNA: TGTGCCAGCAGCGTGGCAACTAGCGGGGGCACAGATACGCAGTATTTT. It specifies CASSVATSGGTDTQYF.

V usage is TRBV7-9 and J usage is TRBJ2-1; D gene ambiguous. The germline gives CDR1 SEHNR, CDR2 FQNEAQ (reference sequence). The CDR3 spans 12 residues. Trimming pared 4 bases from V and 3 bases from J, leaving 4 bases between. For the CDR3, the DNA is TGTGCCAGCAGCTCTGTCTACAATGAGCAGTTCTTC. Translated, it gives CASSSVYNEQFF.

V is TRBV6-5 and J is TRBJ1-5; possibly TRBD1 for D (6 bases). Germline V CDR1 and CDR2: MNHEY, SVGAGI. V was clipped by 5 bases and J by 1 base, with 9 bases between them. The CDR3 runs 14 residues. In DNA form, the CDR3 reads TGTGCCAGCAGTCCCAGGGGAAGCAATCAGCCCCAGCATTTT. Translating gives CASSPRGSNQPQHF.

In this sample, this clone turned up a few times. The chain uses TRBV4-1 and TRBJ1-1; D is ambiguous. The germline gives CDR1 MGHRA, CDR2 YSYEKL. V was cut by 4 bases and J by 7 bases, with 19 bases left in between. The CDR3 loop spans 15 amino acids. This CDR3 reads CASSPSYGLSFEAFF. DNA for the CDR3: TGCGCCAGCAGCCCTAGTTATGGACTTTCCTTTGAAGCTTTCTTT.

The chain carries TRBV6-1 and TRBJ2-7, with 8 bases aligning to TRBD2. This CDR3 region has 13 residues. The germline CDR1 and CDR2 sequences are MNHNS and SASEGT. V lost 6 bases to trimming and J lost 5 bases; unmatched junction nucleotides: 6. CDR3 coding DNA: TGTGCCAGCAGCCCCACTAGCGGTCACGAGCAGTACGTC. Protein product: CASSPTSGHEQYV.

This chain links TRBV5-8 with TRBJ2-1; D uncertain. CDR1 and CDR2 from the germline V gene are SGHTS and YDEGEE. V shed 3 bases and J shed 5 bases, with 3 bases lying between them. The CDR3 runs to 11 residues. The CDR3 DNA follows: TGTGCCAGCAGCTCTCACAATGAGCAGTTCTTC. The encoded protein is CASSSHNEQFF.

This clone was recorded only once. The chain links TRBV19 to TRBJ1-1, with a tentative D call TRBD1 (6 bases). Trimming took 4 bases from V and 0 from J, leaving 18 bases between them. Germline loops: CDR1 LNHDA, CDR2 SQIVND (reference sequence). The CDR3 extends over 17 amino acids. CDR3 sequence reads: CASSKRGGRWVNTEAFF. CDR3 DNA: TGTGCCAGTAGTAAGAGAGGGGGACGGTGGGTGAACACTGAAGCTTTCTTT.

This clone showed up just once. The chain employs TRBV7-3 and TRBJ2-7; 9 bases map to TRBD2. This CDR3 contains 15 residues. V lost 5 bases and J lost 5; bases outside the gene matches: 10. Germline values: CDR1 SGHTA, CDR2 FQGTGA. In DNA form, the CDR3 reads TGTGCCAGCAGCCCCCGGGGTAGCGGGAGCGACGAGCAGTACTTC. Encoded protein: CASSPRGSGSDEQYF. Complete variable domain (other parts from reference TRBV7-3 and TRBJ2-7): GAGVSQTPSNKVTEKGKYVELRCDPISGHTALYWYRQSLGQGPEFLIYFQGTGAADDSGLPNDRFFAVRPEGSVSTLKIQRTERGDSAVYLCASSPRGSGSDEQYFGPGTRLTVT.

This sequence joins TRBV10-1 and TRBJ2-1, with TRBD2 matching 10 bases. Germline CDR1 is WNHNN and CDR2 is SYGVQD (reference sequence). CDR3 size: 15 residues. V shed 5 bases and J 5 bases; nucleotides not matched to a gene: 6. In nucleotides, the CDR3 is TGCGCCAGCAGTAAGGGACTAGCGAACCACAATGAGCAGTTCTTC. It translates to CASSKGLANHNEQFF.

The chain links TRBV7-9 to TRBJ2-7; D call uncertain. Germline CDR1 reads SEHNR; CDR2 reads FQNEAQ (reference sequence). V lost 1 base and J lost 4, with 11 bases in between. The CDR3 has 14 amino acids. CDR3 nucleotides: TGTGCCAGCAGCTTAGACGGCAGGTGGTACGAGCAGTACTTC. It specifies CASSLDGRWYEQYF.